This T cell receptor beta chain originates from a study of T cell repertoires in ileal Crohn's disease. Study-wide background: Median disease duration was nearly eight years; less than 45% smoked at surgery.

Study-level points and caveats: Compared with CD4 T cells, sorted CD8 cells carried more expanded clones.

Regarding this clone: Its matching antigen is unknown.

The assay was immunoSEQ multiplex PCR, and TCRdb's table has in-frame clones only and misses some. The sample consists of 15,000 to 20,000 clones, 93% of them appearing once. Trimming pared 0 bases from V and 7 bases from J, leaving 12 bases between. The CDR3 extends over 14 amino acids. Per the germline V gene, CDR1 is LGHNA and CDR2 is YNFKEQ. The chain employs TRBV4-2 and TRBJ1-2, with D perhaps matching TRBD1 (5 bases). The sequence came from an adult with Crohn's disease. The sample taken for sequencing was ileal tissue. The CDR3 protein is CASSQDRREGGYTF. The DNA for the CDR3 is TGTGCCAGCAGCCAAGATCGCAGGGAGGGTGGCTACACCTTC.